Each of the 2 T cell receptor beta chains below was sequenced from the same sample in a study of cytomegalovirus exposure and HLA in healthy donors. Sequenced by immunoSEQ multiplex PCR; TCRdb stores in-frame clones only, minus some. This sample has hundreds of thousands of clones, with roughly 87% found just once. Material: PBMCs. The receptors were sampled from a woman younger than 45 in good health and CMV-seronegative.

The chain combines TRBV5-4 with TRBJ2-7; TRBD2 matches 10 bases. V lost 4 bases to trimming and J lost 2 bases; unmatched junction nucleotides: 6. The CDR3 totals 15 residues. Germline V CDR1 and CDR2: SGHNT, YYREEE (reference sequence). The DNA for the CDR3 is TGTGCCAGCAGCCGGTCTAGCGGGAGCCCCTACGAGCAGTACTTC. Translation gives CASSRSSGSPYEQYF.

The rearrangement uses TRBV5-1 and TRBJ2-5; D perhaps matches TRBD1 (6 bases). Per the germline V gene, CDR1 is SGHRS and CDR2 is YFSETQ. CDR3 size: 15 residues. V lost 5 bases, J lost 3 bases, and 17 bases lay in between. The CDR3 DNA sequence: TGCGCCAGCAGTTCCAGGGGCAGGCCAGAAGAGACCCAGTACTTC. Translated, it gives CASSSRGRPEETQYF.